This TCR beta chain was identified during a study of shared clonotypes between healthy human individuals. General study results and limits: Naive CD4 clonotypes overlapped across a few donors at about 5.3%.

V was clipped by 3 bases and J by 4 bases, with 13 bases between them. CDR1 and CDR2 from the germline V gene are SQVTM and ANQGSEA. This CDR3 has 13 residues. Points on this clone: Antigen: not known.

Naive CD8 populations comprised CD45RO-negative cells positively selected for CCR7, excluding terminally differentiated effector memory CD45RA+ cells. Produced via immunoSEQ multiplex PCR; TCRdb's table is partial and in-frame only. Among about 2.1 million clones listed, roughly 91% were seen once. Specimen: naive CD8+ T cells from PBMCs. The V and J genes are TRBV29-1 and TRBJ2-7; D possibly corresponds to TRBD2 (6 bases). The TCR originated in a man aged 18 to 29 in good health. Some clones in this sample may be carry-over from other donors' samples. CDR3 sequence: CSVDPGDNYEQYF. The CDR3, as DNA: TGCAGCGTTGATCCGGGAGATAATTACGAGCAGTACTTC.